This entry features one TCR beta chain sequence. This clone was seen only once. Its target antigen remains unknown. Qualities for individual bases were not recorded, and no much larger clone is one base off. This sample is drawn from a study of T cell responses to AZD1222 COVID-19 vaccine (dated by TCRdb to the early 2020s). About the full investigation: AZD1222 recipients with second doses at about 4 weeks or about 12 weeks were pooled, because spike-specific TCR depth and breadth did not differ between schedules. Trial participants were enrolled into age subgroups of 18-55, 56-69 and 70-plus years, which contained 148, 28 and 57 TCR-sequenced participants, respectively. TCR sequencing was performed for 230 to 250 trial participants, of whom some 200 were given two doses of AZD1222 and around 25 were given two doses of MenACWY control vaccine. Study-wide findings and limitations: After two AZD1222 doses, both the breadth and the depth of spike-specific TCRs were significantly higher than at day 0 and than in MenACWY recipients. The 56-69-year group was small, and its depth increase did not reach significance, likely because of low power. The vaccine-associated CD4 TCRs covered the entire spike protein, and the dominant responses fell in regions 160-218 and 743-854. Reportedly, close to half of the unique spike-specific TCRs recognized epitopes lying outside the regions that are mutated in the B.1.351 and B.1.1.7 variants. Participants were mostly white British, with more females than males. The authors suggested clonal diversity may have been underestimated. Because no samples from the day 14 peak response were available, repertoires could be characterized only after the peak T cell response. Conclusions about previously exposed vaccinees were limited because only six AZD1222 recipients were SARS-CoV-2 seropositive at baseline.

The time point label for this specimen denotes: baseline before first vaccination. Vaccinee samples were obtained from the UK trials COV001 and COV002, which included a single-blind randomized controlled phase 2/3 trial of AZD1222 (ChAdOx1 nCoV-19) in healthy adults. For TCRbeta chain sequencing, PBMC samples from trial participants were taken at day 0 and at day 28 after the second dose. The CDR3 regions of human TCRbeta chains were subjected to immunosequencing. From the authors' description of their analysis: TCRs in the repertoires were matched against a reference library of SARS-CoV-2-specific TCRs that had been generated with the MIRA antigen-specificity platform. Breadth was defined as the fraction of unique TCRs that were SARS-CoV-2-associated, and depth was defined as the fraction of total T cells that were SARS-CoV-2-associated. Using the MIRA data, each spike-specific TCR was mapped to the spike region that the TCR reacts to and placed in a CD4 or CD8 class. Log10-transformed breadth and depth values were compared by one-way ANOVA with Sidak's multiple comparisons tests. Held by TCRdb, this immuneACCESS table contains in-frame sequences only and omits some clones. Under half of the omission traces to an unresolved V gene where checked; the cause of the rest is unknown. V and J calls and clone size come straight from that table; D and trimming were deduced from the DNA. A total of roughly 130,000 clones appear in this sample, around 93% of them only once. Roughly 2.8% of the sample lies in the top ten.

At the junction V is shortened by 2 bases and J by 3 bases; bases outside the gene matches: 2. The CDR3 spans 14 residues, from the cysteine through the phenylalanine. The read is trimmed to its CDR3 DNA, 42 bases read in frame from base 1. The germline V gene supplies CDR1 MNHEY and CDR2 SVGAGI. This TCR came from an adult in good health. The V and J genes are TRBV6-5 and TRBJ2-7; 9 of the junction bases match TRBD1. Sequencing was performed on peripheral blood, taken on day 0 of AZD1222 vaccination. The CDR3 reads CASSYTGQGYEQYF. DNA sequence: TGTGCCAGCAGTTACACGGGACAGGGCTACGAGCAGTACTTC.